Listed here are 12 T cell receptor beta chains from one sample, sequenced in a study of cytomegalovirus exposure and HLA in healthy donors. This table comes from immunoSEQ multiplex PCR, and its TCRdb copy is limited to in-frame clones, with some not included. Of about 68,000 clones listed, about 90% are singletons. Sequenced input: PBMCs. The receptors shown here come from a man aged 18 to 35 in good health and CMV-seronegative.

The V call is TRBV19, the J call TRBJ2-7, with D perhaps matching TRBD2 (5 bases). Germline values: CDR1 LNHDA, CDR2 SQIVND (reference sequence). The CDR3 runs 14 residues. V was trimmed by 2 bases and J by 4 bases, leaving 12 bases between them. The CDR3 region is CASSISGVEYEQYF. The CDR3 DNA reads TGTGCCAGTAGTATATCCGGGGTAGAGTACGAGCAGTACTTC.

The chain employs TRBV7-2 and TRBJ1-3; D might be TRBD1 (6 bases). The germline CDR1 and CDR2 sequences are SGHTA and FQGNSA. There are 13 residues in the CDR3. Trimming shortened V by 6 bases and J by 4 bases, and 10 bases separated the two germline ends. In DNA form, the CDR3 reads TGTGCCAGCAGGCAGGGGAAAGGAAACACCATATATTTT. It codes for CASRQGKGNTIYF.

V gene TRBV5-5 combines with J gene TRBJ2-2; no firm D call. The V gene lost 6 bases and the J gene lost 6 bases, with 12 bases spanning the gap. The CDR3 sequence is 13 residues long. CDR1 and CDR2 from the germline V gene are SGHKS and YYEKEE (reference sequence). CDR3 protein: CASKASDPGELFF. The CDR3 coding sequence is TGTGCCAGCAAAGCTAGTGATCCCGGGGAGCTGTTTTTT.

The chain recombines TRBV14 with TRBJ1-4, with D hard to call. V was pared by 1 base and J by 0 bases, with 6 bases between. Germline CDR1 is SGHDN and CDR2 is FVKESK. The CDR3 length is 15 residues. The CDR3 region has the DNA TGTGCCAGCAGCCAAGCTAGAGCAACTAATGAAAAACTGTTTTTT. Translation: CASSQARATNEKLFF.

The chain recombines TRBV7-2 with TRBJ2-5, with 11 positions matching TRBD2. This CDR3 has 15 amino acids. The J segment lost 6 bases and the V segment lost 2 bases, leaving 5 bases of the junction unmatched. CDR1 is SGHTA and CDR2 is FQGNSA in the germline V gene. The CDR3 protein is CASSLKLAGAQTQYF. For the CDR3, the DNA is TGTGCCAGCAGCTTAAAACTAGCGGGAGCTCAGACCCAGTACTTC.

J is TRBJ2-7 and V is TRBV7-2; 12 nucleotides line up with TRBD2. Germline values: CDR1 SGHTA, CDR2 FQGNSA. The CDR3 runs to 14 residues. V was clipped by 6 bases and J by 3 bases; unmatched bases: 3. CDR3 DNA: TGTGCCAGCAGGCGGACTAGCGGGAACTACGAGCAGTACTTC. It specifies CASRRTSGNYEQYF.

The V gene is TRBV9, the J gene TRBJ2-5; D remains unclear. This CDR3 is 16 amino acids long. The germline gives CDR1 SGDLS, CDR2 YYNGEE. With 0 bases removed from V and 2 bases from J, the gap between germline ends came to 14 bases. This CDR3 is CASSVVPVSAQETQYF. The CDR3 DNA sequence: TGTGCCAGCAGCGTAGTTCCGGTCAGCGCTCAAGAGACCCAGTACTTC.

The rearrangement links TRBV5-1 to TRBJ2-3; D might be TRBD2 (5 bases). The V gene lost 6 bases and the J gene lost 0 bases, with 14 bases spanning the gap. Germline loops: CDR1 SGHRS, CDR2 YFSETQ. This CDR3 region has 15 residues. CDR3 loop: CASTPTGLSTDTQYF. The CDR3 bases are TGCGCCAGCACCCCGACGGGATTAAGCACAGATACGCAGTATTTT.

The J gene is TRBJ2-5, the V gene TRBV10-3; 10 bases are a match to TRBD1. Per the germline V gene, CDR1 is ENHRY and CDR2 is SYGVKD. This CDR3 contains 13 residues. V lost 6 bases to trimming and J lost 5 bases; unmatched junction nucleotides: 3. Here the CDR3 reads CAIRRGQGETQYF. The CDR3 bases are TGTGCCATCAGAAGGGGACAGGGGGAGACCCAGTACTTC.

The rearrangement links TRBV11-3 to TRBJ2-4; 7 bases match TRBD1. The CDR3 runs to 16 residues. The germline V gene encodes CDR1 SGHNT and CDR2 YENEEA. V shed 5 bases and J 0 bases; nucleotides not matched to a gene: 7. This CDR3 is CASSTRDSRAKNIQYF. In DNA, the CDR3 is TGTGCCAGCAGCACCCGGGACAGCAGAGCCAAAAACATTCAGTACTTC.

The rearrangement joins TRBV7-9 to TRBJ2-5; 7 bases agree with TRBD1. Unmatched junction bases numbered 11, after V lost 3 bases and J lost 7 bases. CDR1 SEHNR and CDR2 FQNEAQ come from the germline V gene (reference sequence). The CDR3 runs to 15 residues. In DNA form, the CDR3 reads TGTGCCAGCAGCTTGGGTGACAGGGACCTAGGGACCCAGTACTTC. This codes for CASSLGDRDLGTQYF.

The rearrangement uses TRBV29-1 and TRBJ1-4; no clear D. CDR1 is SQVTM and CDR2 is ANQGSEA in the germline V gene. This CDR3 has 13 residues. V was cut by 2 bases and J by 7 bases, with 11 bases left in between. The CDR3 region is CSVEKSGTEKLFF. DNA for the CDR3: TGCAGCGTTGAAAAGTCCGGTACTGAAAAACTGTTTTTT.